This entry lists 2 T cell receptor beta chains sequenced from one sample in a study of cytomegalovirus exposure and HLA in healthy donors. Primers: 60 Vbeta forward and 13 Jbeta reverse. Assay used: immunoSEQ multiplex PCR; TCRdb lists only in-frame clones, some missing. The sample lists about 160,000 clones, approximately 77% occurring once. Specimen: PBMCs. These receptors all come from a female donor in good health and CMV-seronegative.

The CDR3 coding sequence is TGTGCCACCAGCAGAGATCTGGCGGGAGGCCCCAATGAGCAGTTCTTC. The encoded protein is CATSRDLAGGPNEQFF. The genes are TRBV15 and TRBJ2-1, with 8 nucleotides matching TRBD2. Per the germline V gene, CDR1 is LNHNV and CDR2 is YYDKDF (reference sequence). CDR3 length: 16 residues. V lost 0 bases and J lost 6; bases outside the gene matches: 7.

The V and J genes are TRBV6-5 and TRBJ2-7; a weak D match, TRBD2 (6 bases). This CDR3 comprises 11 residues. Looked up from germline, CDR1 is MNHEY and CDR2 is SVGAGI. The V end lost 10 bases, the J end lost 6 bases, and 13 bases lay between the germline ends. CDR3 loop: CATGTPPEQYF. The DNA for the CDR3 is TGTGCCACAGGGACTCCTCCCGAGCAGTACTTC.